The next 31 T cell receptor beta chains were all read from a single sample in a study of cytomegalovirus exposure and HLA in healthy donors. Both 60 Vbeta primers and 13 Jbeta primers went into the PCR. Profiling relied on immunoSEQ multiplex PCR, and the TCRdb table lists in-frame clones only, not all of them. The sample shows approximately 150,000 clones, 75% of them seen only once. Material: PBMCs. These receptors were taken from a male donor in good health and CMV-seronegative.

This chain uses TRBV14 with TRBJ2-5; a possible D gene is TRBD1 (5 bases). Germline V CDR1 and CDR2: SGHDN, FVKESK. The V end was cut by 4 bases, the J end by 2 bases, with 20 bases between. The CDR3 has 17 amino acids. CDR3 in DNA: TGTGCCAGCAGCCGATTGACAGCCATCTCCCCGCAAGAGACCCAGTACTTC. Protein: CASSRLTAISPQETQYF.

The chain uses TRBV6-5 and TRBJ2-1; 9 bases are a match to TRBD2. This CDR3 has 13 residues. CDR1 is MNHEY and CDR2 is SVGAGI in the germline V gene. V shed 8 bases and J 7 bases; nucleotides not matched to a gene: 6. CDR3 nucleotides: TGTGCCAGCCGGGCGGGGGGGCGGAATGAGCAGTTCTTC. It encodes CASRAGGRNEQFF.

V usage is TRBV15 and J usage is TRBJ2-4; 10 bases match TRBD1. This CDR3 is built from 13 residues. Germline loops: CDR1 LNHNV, CDR2 YYDKDF (reference sequence). The junction had 2 bases not matched to a gene; V was cut back by 6 bases and J by 6 bases. CDR3 DNA sequence: TGTGCCACCAGTCGGGACAGGGGAAACATTCAGTACTTC. Translating gives CATSRDRGNIQYF.

J is TRBJ2-5 and V is TRBV5-8; TRBD1 matches at 7 bases. Germline lookup yields CDR1 SGHTS and CDR2 YDEGEE. CDR3 length equals 16 residues. The V segment lost 2 bases and the J segment 1 base; nucleotides outside the gene matches: 8. The CDR3 DNA sequence: TGTGCCAGCAGCTTAGGCTCGGGACAGCTCCAAGAGACCCAGTACTTC. Translating it yields CASSLGSGQLQETQYF.

V is TRBV4-1 and J is TRBJ2-3; 11 nucleotides match TRBD2. The CDR3 consists of 19 residues. V lost 0 bases and J lost 0; bases outside the gene matches: 8. The germline gives CDR1 MGHRA, CDR2 YSYEKL. In nucleotides, the CDR3 is TGCGCCAGCAGCCAAGATTCTAGCGGGAGGCCTTTGAGCACAGATACGCAGTATTTT. As protein: CASSQDSSGRPLSTDTQYF.

The chain combines TRBV28 with TRBJ2-5; D unclear. The germline V gene encodes CDR1 MDHEN and CDR2 SYDVKM. V was cut by 6 bases and J by 5 bases, with 10 bases left in between. The CDR3 loop spans 12 amino acids. The DNA of the CDR3 is TGTGCCAGCAGACGACAACCGGAGACCCAGTACTTC. It specifies CASRRQPETQYF.

The chain's CDR3 is CASSVSGNPYNEQFF. CDR3 DNA sequence: TGTGCCAGCAGTGTTAGCGGGAACCCCTACAATGAGCAGTTCTTC. This chain connects TRBV27 to TRBJ2-1, with TRBD2 matching 8 bases. Trimming cost V 5 bases and J 2 bases; bases outside gene matches: 5. Germline V gives CDR1 MNHEY, CDR2 SMNVEV (reference sequence). This CDR3 has 15 residues.

The chain has TRBV2 and TRBJ2-7, with D tentatively TRBD2 (5 bases). Germline V lookup: CDR1 SNHLY, CDR2 FYNNEI. This CDR3 region has 14 residues. V dropped 1 base and J dropped 5 bases, with 12 bases sitting between them. CDR3 DNA: TGTGCCAGCAGTGAAGTCGGGATGCTCAACGAGCAGTACTTC. Encoded protein: CASSEVGMLNEQYF.

The genes are TRBV6-4 and TRBJ2-3; 15 nucleotides agree with TRBD2. Germline V lookup: CDR1 MRHNA, CDR2 SNTAGT. The CDR3 covers 15 residues. The V and J ends lost 10 bases and 5 bases, in that order; junction bases with no gene match: 7. Here the CDR3 reads CANSRTSGGGDTQYF. The DNA for the CDR3 is TGTGCCAACAGCCGGACTAGCGGGGGGGGAGATACGCAGTATTTT.

This clone came up once. The V call is TRBV30, the J call TRBJ1-1, with TRBD1 as a possible D gene (5 bases). The CDR3 is 13 residues long. Germline V lookup: CDR1 GTSNPN, CDR2 SVGIG (reference sequence). V dropped 3 bases and J dropped 6 bases, with 14 bases sitting between them. The CDR3 region is CAWRGRGFSEAFF. CDR3 DNA sequence: TGTGCCTGGAGAGGGAGGGGATTCTCTGAAGCTTTCTTT.

The table lists this clone with a few counts. The rearrangement uses TRBV7-9 and TRBJ2-5, with no clear D. Germline CDR1 reads SEHNR; CDR2 reads FQNEAQ (reference sequence). The CDR3 totals 14 residues. V lost 3 bases, J lost 1 base, and 9 bases lay in between. The CDR3 loop reads CASSFQALQETQYF. For the CDR3, the DNA is TGTGCCAGCAGCTTTCAGGCCCTCCAAGAGACCCAGTACTTC.

The chain uses TRBV14 and TRBJ2-2, with 11 nucleotides matching TRBD1. The junction had 3 bases not matched to a gene; V was cut back by 3 bases and J by 6 bases. CDR1 is SGHDN, CDR2 FVKESK, per germline. This CDR3 region has 15 residues. The CDR3 DNA sequence: TGTGCCAGCAGCCACCCGGACAGGGGGCCCGGGGAGCTGTTTTTT. Translation gives CASSHPDRGPGELFF.

The chain recombines TRBV28 with TRBJ1-3; 7 bases map to TRBD1. The J segment lost 0 bases and the V segment lost 9 bases, leaving 5 bases of the junction unmatched. Germline CDR1 and CDR2: MDHEN and SYDVKM. This CDR3 comprises 14 residues. CDR3 region: CASRQGLSGNTIYF. Here the CDR3 DNA reads TGTGCCAGTAGACAGGGACTCTCTGGAAACACCATATATTTT.

The chain uses TRBV28 and TRBJ2-5, with D possibly TRBD2 on 6 matching bases. This CDR3 region has 13 residues. V lost 3 bases to trimming and J lost 5 bases, with 10 bases between them. The V gene's germline CDR1 is MDHEN and CDR2 SYDVKM. CDR3 residues: CASSFGGGETQYF. The CDR3 bases are TGTGCCAGCAGTTTTGGGGGAGGCGAGACCCAGTACTTC.

The chain combines TRBV7-3 with TRBJ2-1, with a tentative D call TRBD2 (5 bases). The ends were cut back, 4 bases at V and 7 bases at J, with 8 bases in the middle. Germline CDR1 and CDR2: SGHTA and FQGTGA. The CDR3 has 12 amino acids. CDR3 sequence reads: CASSSRGNEQFF. CDR3 coding DNA: TGTGCCAGCAGCTCCCGGGGTAATGAGCAGTTCTTC.

This chain uses TRBV25-1 with TRBJ1-1; the D gene is possibly TRBD1 (6 bases). CDR3 length: 15 amino acids. Deletions cut 2 bases from V and 1 base from J, with 11 bases between. Germline V gene lookup returns CDR1 MGHDK and CDR2 SYGVNS. Here the CDR3 DNA reads TGTGCCAGCAGTGAAGGTGGACAGAGGAACACTGAAGCTTTCTTT. Its protein product is CASSEGGQRNTEAFF.

The rearrangement joins TRBV6-1 to TRBJ2-7; tentatively, D is TRBD1 (5 bases). The length of the CDR3 is 16 residues. Deletions cut 0 bases from V and 1 base from J, with 13 bases between. CDR1 and CDR2 (germline): MNHNS, SASEGT. CDR3 sequence: CASSEASDSSSYEQYF. CDR3 sequence (DNA): TGTGCCAGCAGTGAAGCAAGCGACAGTTCTTCCTACGAGCAGTACTTC.

The V gene is TRBV30, the J gene TRBJ2-3; a weak D match, TRBD2 (5 bases). Trimming stripped 0 bases from V and 8 bases from J, with 6 bases between. CDR3 length: 11 amino acids. Germline CDR1 and CDR2: GTSNPN and SVGIG (reference sequence). DNA for the CDR3: TGTGCCTGGAGTGTACTAGGTACGCAGTATTTT. The encoded protein is CAWSVLGTQYF.

This clone showed up just once. This chain uses TRBV27 with TRBJ2-7; D is perhaps TRBD1 (6 bases). Trimming cost V 2 bases and J 5 bases, with 13 bases left between them. CDR1 is MNHEY, CDR2 SMNVEV, per germline (reference sequence). The length of the CDR3 is 14 residues. The CDR3 is CASSLAQGVHEQYF. The CDR3 DNA reads TGTGCCAGCAGTTTAGCACAGGGCGTCCACGAGCAGTACTTC.

The chain employs TRBV7-9 and TRBJ2-3, with 8 bases identical to TRBD2. The CDR3 has 16 residues. Germline V gene data show CDR1 as SEHNR and CDR2 as FQNEAQ (reference sequence). V shed 4 bases, J shed 2 bases, and the junction held 8 bases outside the gene matches. The CDR3 loop is CASSSSGGAATDTQYF. The CDR3 bases are TGTGCCAGCAGCTCTTCCGGGGGGGCCGCCACAGATACGCAGTATTTT.

This chain links TRBV4-1 with TRBJ1-1; 7 bases agree with TRBD1. This CDR3 is built from 14 residues. V shed 6 bases and J 0 bases; nucleotides not matched to a gene: 4. The V gene's germline CDR1 is MGHRA and CDR2 YSYEKL. CDR3 in amino acids: CASRTGIMNTEAFF. Here the CDR3 DNA reads TGCGCCAGCAGGACAGGGATCATGAACACTGAAGCTTTCTTT.

The chain links TRBV2 to TRBJ2-3; the match to TRBD1 covers 7 bases. V gave up 9 bases and J gave up 1 base; unmatched junction bases: 4. The CDR3 is 13 amino acids. Germline CDR1 is SNHLY and CDR2 is FYNNEI. CDR3 DNA sequence: TGTGCCAGAACAGGGGATGGCACAGATACGCAGTATTTT. It encodes CARTGDGTDTQYF.

V gene TRBV6-5 combines with J gene TRBJ2-5; 7 positions agree with TRBD2. The CDR3 is made up of 14 amino acids. The germline gives CDR1 MNHEY, CDR2 SVGAGI. Trimming took 7 bases from V and 4 from J; bases not matched to a gene: 9. CDR3 in amino acids: CASTSRGRGETQYF. In nucleotides, the CDR3 is TGTGCCAGCACGTCCCGGGGGAGGGGAGAGACCCAGTACTTC.

This clone has just a few counts. The rearrangement joins TRBV5-6 to TRBJ1-1, with TRBD1 matching over 8 bases. Germline CDR1 reads SGHDT; CDR2 reads YYEEEE. J gave up 2 bases and V 2 bases, and 5 bases lay outside the gene matches. This CDR3 region has 15 residues. Written as DNA, the CDR3 is TGTGCCAGCAGCTTACTGGACAGGGTAAACACTGAAGCTTTCTTT. Protein: CASSLLDRVNTEAFF.

V and J are TRBV11-1 and TRBJ1-1, with 7 bases lining up with TRBD1. Germline V gene data show CDR1 as SGHAT and CDR2 as FQDESV (reference sequence). The V gene end was trimmed by 5 bases and the J gene end by 1 base; junction bases not matched to a gene: 4. This CDR3 is 14 amino acids long. The CDR3 nucleotides read TGTGCCAGCAGCGTCAGACAGGGGAACACTGAAGCTTTCTTT. As protein: CASSVRQGNTEAFF. Filled out from reference TRBV11-1 and TRBJ1-1, the complete variable domain reads EAEVAQSPRYKITEKSQAVAFWCDPISGHATLYWYRQILGQGPELLVQFQDESVVDDSQLPKDRFSAERLKGVDSTLKIQPAELGDSAMYLCASSVRQGNTEAFFGQGTRLTVV.

The chain combines TRBV9 with TRBJ1-2; D might be TRBD1 (6 bases). V was pared by 4 bases and J by 5 bases, with 18 bases between. The CDR3 is made up of 15 amino acids. CDR1 SGDLS and CDR2 YYNGEE come from the germline V gene. CDR3 bases: TGTGCCAGCAGCCCCCGGGACACAGCGGGATATGGCTACACCTTC. It translates to CASSPRDTAGYGYTF.

The rearrangement links TRBV18 to TRBJ2-7; 8 bases agree with TRBD1. Trimming took 5 bases from V and 4 from J; bases not matched to a gene: 7. CDR3 length: 14 residues. Germline CDR1 and CDR2: KGHSH and LQKENI. The CDR3 protein is CASSSGQGLYEQYF. The CDR3 DNA sequence: TGTGCCAGCTCATCCGGACAGGGATTGTACGAGCAGTACTTC.

The chain is built from TRBV7-9 and TRBJ1-3; TRBD1 is a possible D gene (5 bases). Trimming took 3 bases from V and 3 from J, leaving 12 bases between them. Germline V gene sequence: CDR1 SEHNR, CDR2 FQNEAQ (reference sequence). This CDR3 has 15 amino acids. The CDR3 DNA follows: TGTGCCAGCAGCTTTGACGGGGGTAGTGGAAACACCATATATTTT. Its protein product is CASSFDGGSGNTIYF.

Points on this clone: This sample also contains other DNA sequences that code for the same CDR3. The J gene is TRBJ2-7, the V gene TRBV2; possibly TRBD1 for D (5 bases). CDR1 SNHLY and CDR2 FYNNEI come from the germline V gene. The CDR3 has 12 residues. With 4 bases removed from V and 8 bases from J, the gap between germline ends came to 12 bases. CDR3 sequence: CASSVQELKQYF. DNA of the CDR3: TGTGCCAGCAGTGTACAGGAATTGAAGCAGTACTTC.

V and J are TRBV18 and TRBJ1-4; D is perhaps TRBD1 (5 bases). CDR1 is KGHSH, CDR2 LQKENI, per germline. V gave up 3 bases and J gave up 8 bases, with 7 bases separating them. This CDR3 contains 12 residues. CDR3: CASSPRGEKLFF. The DNA for the CDR3 is TGTGCCAGCTCACCTCGGGGGGAAAAACTGTTTTTT.

This chain joins TRBV6-1 and TRBJ2-5, with D possibly TRBD1 on 6 matching bases. The CDR3 has 14 amino acids. In germline, CDR1 is MNHNS, CDR2 SASEGT. Trimming pared 5 bases from V and 5 bases from J, leaving 15 bases between. The CDR3 protein is CASSPGHSTETQYF. CDR3 nucleotides: TGTGCCAGCAGTCCGGGACACTCCACCGAGACCCAGTACTTC.